This TCR beta chain was recorded in a study of cytomegalovirus exposure and HLA in healthy donors. This PCR relied on a set of 60 Vbeta primers and 13 Jbeta primers. Assay: immunoSEQ multiplex PCR; the TCRdb copy retains only in-frame clones and omits some. This table holds about 94,000 clones, 50% to 80% found once. Study-level results: TCR beta chain V- and J-gene trimming was linked, in a later analysis, to a missense variant in DCLRE1C. In a later analysis, an Asian-associated ancestry cluster reportedly showed fewer N-insertions than the roughly 690-donor mean.

Regarding this clone: Antigen specificity is unknown.

The V end lost 4 bases, the J end lost 3 bases, and 17 bases lay between the germline ends. The CDR3 is made up of 16 amino acids. Germline V gene data show CDR1 as SGHRS and CDR2 as YFSETQ. This TCR came from a man under 40 in good health and CMV-seronegative. The V and J genes are TRBV5-1 and TRBJ2-1; TRBD1 might be the D (5 bases). The sample was PBMCs. In DNA, the CDR3 is TGCGCCAGCAGCCCTTTACAGGATTTCTTCTACAATGAGCAGTTCTTC. Its translation is CASSPLQDFFYNEQFF.